A selection of T cell receptor beta chains follows, all from one sample in a study of high-grade serous ovarian cancer treatment subgroups. The table came from immunoSEQ multiplex PCR; TCRdb's copy has only in-frame clones and leaves some out. Of 3,100 or so clones in the sample, over 55% were seen once. Sample: tumor tissue. The receptors derive from a human donor with high-grade serous ovarian cancer. CDR3s include the opening cysteine and the closing phenylalanine or tryptophan. The D gene is left open where the match is weak. Some rows have no size entry. The others give once, few or many, or a class for an expanded clone.

>14|few|TRBV9|-|TRBJ2-7
TGTGCCAGCAGCGTAGCGGCTAATACCTACGAGCAGTACTTC
CASSVAANTYEQYF
>14|-|TRBV5-4|-|TRBJ2-3
TGTGCCAGCAGCTTCCTGGCCCCCACAGATACGCAGTATTTT
CASSFLAPTDTQYF
>18|-|TRBV5-1|-|TRBJ2-7
TGCGCCAGCAGCTTGGCCAACGGCCTCCGTGGGACCAGGGACGAGCAGTACTTC
CASSLANGLRGTRDEQYF
>18|-|TRBV5-1|TRBD2|TRBJ2-1
TGCGCCAGCACTCTTGAGGCTAGCGGGATGAGCTCCTACAATGAGCAGTTCTTC
CASTLEASGMSSYNEQFF
>16|once|TRBV5-5|TRBD1|TRBJ2-2
TGTGCCAGCAGCGTGACAGGGATTGCAGGCACCGGGGAGCTGTTTTTT
CASSVTGIAGTGELFF
>14|-|TRBV19|-|TRBJ1-4
TGTGCCAGTAGTATTCCTGGGGGTAGGGAAAAACTGTTTTTT
CASSIPGGREKLFF
>15|-|TRBV6-5|-|TRBJ1-5
TGTGCCAGCAGTTATCGGGCAGGGTTAGATCAGCCCCAGCATTTT
CASSYRAGLDQPQHF
>16|-|TRBV7-2|TRBD2|TRBJ2-5
TGTGCCAGCAACTTAAACCCAGGACTAGCGGGAGATCCCCAGTACTTC
CASNLNPGLAGDPQYF
>13|-|TRBV4-3|TRBD1|TRBJ1-1
TGCGCCAGCAGCCAGCGGACAGGGGGTGAAGCTTTCTTT
CASSQRTGGEAFF
>13|-|TRBV7-9|-|TRBJ1-5
TGTGCCAGCACCCTTGGACGGAATCAGCCCCAGCATTTT
CASTLGRNQPQHF
>13|-|TRBV4-3|-|TRBJ2-7
TGCGCCAGCAGCCAAGTTCGCACCCACGAGCAGTACTTC
CASSQVRTHEQYF
>12|few|TRBV29-1|-|TRBJ1-1
TGCAGCGTGGACCCCCCGGACACTGAAGCTTTCTTT
CSVDPPDTEAFF
>17|once|TRBV10-3|-|TRBJ2-3
TGTGCCATCAGTCTCTTTGAGGCGGGACCAAGGGGAGATACGCAGTATTTT
CAISLFEAGPRGDTQYF
>16|-|TRBV11-2|TRBD1|TRBJ1-3
TGTGCCAGCAGCTTAGCGAGACAGGGAACAGGAAACACCATATATTTT
CASSLARQGTGNTIYF
>19|few|TRBV19|TRBD2|TRBJ2-1
TGTGCCAGTAGTATCTCAAGGGGAAGGCTAGCGGGAGAATTTAATGAGCAGTTCTTC
CASSISRGRLAGEFNEQFF
>14|-|TRBV7-2|-|TRBJ1-1
TGTGCCAGCAGAGGGGACACCCCGAACACTGAAGCTTTCTTT
CASRGDTPNTEAFF
>16|-|TRBV6-5|-|TRBJ2-1
TGTGCCAGCAGTTACTCGTTGGGGGGAGAGGGGCATGAGCAGTTCTTC
CASSYSLGGEGHEQFF
>15|few|TRBV5-1|TRBD1|TRBJ1-1
TGCGCCAGCAGCACAGGGGGCAGCGGGAACACTGAAGCTTTCTTT
CASSTGGSGNTEAFF
>15|-|TRBV19|TRBD2|TRBJ2-7
TGTGCCAGTAGTATAGAGACTAGCGGGGGGCACGAGCAGTACTTC
CASSIETSGGHEQYF
>15|-|TRBV7-2|TRBD1|TRBJ2-7
TGTGCCAGCAGCAGGACAGGGGGCGGGTGGTACGAGCAGTACTTC
CASSRTGGGWYEQYF